This T cell receptor (beta chain) was obtained from a study of PD-1 blockade in classical Hodgkin lymphoma. Study context: It was nivolumab at 3 mg/kg, given intravenously every 2 weeks, that patients received.

V lost 5 bases, J lost 2 bases, and 7 bases lay in between. Germline V gene data show CDR1 as KGHSH and CDR2 as LQKENI. The CDR3 length is 12 residues. The patients all showed relapse after autologous stem cell transplantation, while their brentuximab vedotin exposure varied. Assay used: immunoSEQ multiplex PCR; TCRdb lists only in-frame clones, some missing. The sample lists about 21,000 clones, around 64% occurring once. Study results and limitations: Whatever underlies the repertoire differences (possibly disease activity or prior therapy) remains undefined. By C4D1, diversity of CD4+ TCRs had risen significantly, whereas that of CD8+ TCRs had not. At baseline, newly diagnosed patients reportedly showed less TCR diversity than healthy donors.

A note on this clone: The target antigen is unknown.

This sequence joins TRBV18 and TRBJ2-7; D remains unclear. This sequence originates from a human donor with classical Hodgkin lymphoma. The material was peripheral blood mononuclear cells (PBMCs), obtained at baseline. The CDR3 nucleotides read TGTGCCAGCTCAATCCGGACCTACGAGCAGTACTTC. Protein: CASSIRTYEQYF.